Each of the 24 T cell receptor beta chains below was sequenced from the same sample in a study of blood T cell repertoires in COVID-19. TCRdb keeps only in-frame clones here, not all; method: immunoSEQ multiplex PCR. The sample comprises 35,000 to 40,000 clones, around 90% of which are singletons, and under 30% rests with the top ten. Sequencing was done on a sample of peripheral blood. All receptors come from a man aged 60 to 75 with active or convalescent COVID-19.

The genes are TRBV11-2 and TRBJ2-7; 8 bases line up with TRBD1. The V gene's germline CDR1 is SGHAT and CDR2 FQNNGV. V was clipped by 4 bases and J by 3 bases; unmatched bases: 8. This CDR3 comprises 15 residues. CDR3 DNA sequence: TGTGCCAGCAGCTCACCCCGACAGGGGAACTACGAGCAGTACTTC. Translation: CASSSPRQGNYEQYF.

This chain's CDR3 is CASSFGQMYGYTF. The CDR3 DNA reads as TGTGCCAGCAGTTTCGGACAAATGTATGGCTACACCTTC. The V and J genes are TRBV7-9 and TRBJ1-2; a weak D match, TRBD1 (5 bases). Per germline, CDR1 SEHNR and CDR2 FQNEAQ (reference sequence). CDR3 length equals 13 residues. The V end lost 6 bases, the J end lost 5 bases, and 13 bases lay between the germline ends.

V is TRBV6-5 and J is TRBJ2-7; no reliable D call. This CDR3 region has 11 residues. V was cut by 10 bases and J by 7 bases, with 14 bases left in between. Germline V lookup: CDR1 MNHEY, CDR2 SVGAGI. CDR3 nucleotide sequence: TGTGCCATCCAACCGTCGGGTGAGCAGTACTTC. This sequence encodes CAIQPSGEQYF.

CDR3: CASSLDGAYTDTQYF. DNA for the CDR3: TGTGCCAGCAGCTTAGACGGAGCCTACACAGATACGCAGTATTTT. V is TRBV11-2 and J is TRBJ2-3, with D unresolved. CDR3 length: 15 amino acids. Between the trimmed V and J ends, which lost 0 bases and 2 bases, there was a span of 9 bases. The germline CDR1 and CDR2 sequences are SGHAT and FQNNGV.

The rearrangement uses TRBV3-1 (or the pseudogene TRBV3-2) and TRBJ1-2, with 7 bases lining up with TRBD1. The ends lost 6 bases at V and 2 bases at J; junction bases unmatched: 9. CDR1 is LGHDT, CDR2 YNNKEL, per germline (reference sequence). This CDR3 spans 15 amino acids. CDR3 amino acids: CASRPYMTGNYGYTF. DNA for the CDR3: TGTGCCAGCAGACCCTACATGACAGGGAACTATGGCTACACCTTC.

V is TRBV2 and J is TRBJ1-5, with TRBD1 matching 9 bases. The CDR3 loop spans 15 amino acids. CDR1 SNHLY and CDR2 FYNNEI come from the germline V gene. V lost 4 bases and J lost 8; bases outside the gene matches: 9. The CDR3 protein is CASSGGTGKREPQHF. Written as DNA, the CDR3 is TGTGCCAGCAGTGGTGGGACAGGGAAACGGGAGCCCCAGCATTTT.

For the CDR3, the DNA is TGTGCCAGCAGCTTATCCGGGACTAGCTTTAATGAGCAGTTCTTC. Amino acid sequence: CASSLSGTSFNEQFF. This chain uses TRBV7-8 with TRBJ2-1; 9 bases are shared with TRBD2. This CDR3 spans 15 amino acids. Looked up from germline, CDR1 is SGHVS and CDR2 is FQNEAQ. J was trimmed by 7 bases and V by 2 bases; bases with no gene match: 6.

The V gene is TRBV24-1, the J gene TRBJ1-4; TRBD1 might be the D (6 bases). Trimming removed 4 bases from V and 6 bases from J, with 11 bases in between. Germline lookup yields CDR1 KGHDR and CDR2 SFDVKD. CDR3 length equals 14 residues. CDR3 protein: CATSDGGADEKLFF. The CDR3 DNA reads as TGTGCCACCAGTGACGGGGGGGCGGATGAAAAACTGTTTTTT.

The chain recombines TRBV5-1 with TRBJ2-7; the match to TRBD1 covers 8 bases. V dropped 4 bases and J dropped 3; count of bases not matched to a gene: 6. Germline V gene sequence: CDR1 SGHRS, CDR2 YFSETQ. CDR3 length equals 14 residues. CDR3 in amino acids: CASSRDRTYYEQYF. The CDR3 DNA sequence: TGCGCCAGCAGCCGGGACAGGACGTACTACGAGCAGTACTTC.

The V call is TRBV18, the J call TRBJ1-5; no reliable D call. CDR3 length: 15 residues. Trimming took off 1 base at V and 0 bases at J, with 7 bases between the two ends. Germline V gene sequence: CDR1 KGHSH, CDR2 LQKENI. CDR3 loop: CASSPLAGSNQPQHF. The CDR3 DNA reads as TGTGCCAGCTCACCACTTGCGGGTAGCAATCAGCCCCAGCATTTT.

As DNA, the CDR3 is TGTGCCAGCAGACTCCGACGGGACAGGGGGCCAGATACGCAGTATTTT. Residues: CASRLRRDRGPDTQYF. V and J are TRBV2 and TRBJ2-3; TRBD1 matches 12 bases. The CDR3 is made up of 16 amino acids. CDR1 is SNHLY, CDR2 FYNNEI, per germline. The V gene end was trimmed by 6 bases and the J gene end by 4 bases; junction bases not matched to a gene: 8.

CDR3 sequence: CASKRAGNRYEQYF. In DNA form, the CDR3 reads TGCGCCAGCAAAAGGGCAGGGAATCGCTACGAGCAGTACTTC. The V call is TRBV5-1, the J call TRBJ2-7, with a weak D call TRBD1 (5 bases). V lost 6 bases to trimming and J lost 3 bases, with 16 bases between them. CDR1 and CDR2 from the germline V gene are SGHRS and YFSETQ. CDR3 size: 14 residues. The whole variable domain, remainder taken from reference TRBV5-1 and TRBJ2-7, is KAGVTQTPRYLIKTRGQQVTLSCSPISGHRSVSWYQQTPGQGLQFLFEYFSETQRNKGNFPGRFSGRQFSNSRSEMNVSTLELGDSALYLCASKRAGNRYEQYFGPGTRLTVT.

The chain employs TRBV5-1 and TRBJ2-5; no clear D gene. The germline V and J ends were trimmed by 0 bases and 1 base, with 7 bases remaining between them. CDR3 length: 14 amino acids. The V gene's germline CDR1 is SGHRS and CDR2 YFSETQ. CDR3 nucleotides: TGCGCCAGCAGCTTGGCCGAGGTCCAAGAGACCCAGTACTTC. This codes for CASSLAEVQETQYF. The complete variable domain, with remaining parts taken from reference TRBV5-1 and TRBJ2-5, reads KAGVTQTPRYLIKTRGQQVTLSCSPISGHRSVSWYQQTPGQGLQFLFEYFSETQRNKGNFPGRFSGRQFSNSRSEMNVSTLELGDSALYLCASSLAEVQETQYFGPGTRLLVL.

This clone was seen once. The chain uses TRBV11-2 and TRBJ2-7, with D uncertain. The CDR3 sequence is 14 residues long. Germline V gives CDR1 SGHAT, CDR2 FQNNGV. V dropped 5 bases and J dropped 2 bases, with 13 bases sitting between them. The DNA for the CDR3 is TGTGCCAGCAGCCGAGGCTGGAGTACCTACGAGCAGTACTTC. Amino acids: CASSRGWSTYEQYF.

The CDR3 sequence is CASIRIKLAGDTYEQYF. CDR3 DNA sequence: TGTGCCAGCATTCGAATAAAACTAGCGGGGGATACCTACGAGCAGTACTTC. The chain links TRBV6-6 to TRBJ2-7; the match to TRBD2 covers 11 bases. CDR3 length: 17 amino acids. The germline V gene encodes CDR1 MNHNY and CDR2 SVGAGI (reference sequence). V shed 7 bases and J 2 bases; nucleotides not matched to a gene: 13.

This clone was picked up one time. The chain recombines TRBV5-1 with TRBJ2-7; maybe TRBD2 (5 bases). Germline V lookup: CDR1 SGHRS, CDR2 YFSETQ. The CDR3 is made up of 15 amino acids. The ends were cut back, 0 bases at V and 2 bases at J, with 12 bases in the middle. The CDR3, as DNA: TGCGCCAGCAGCTTGGTAGCCAGCGGAACCTACGAGCAGTACTTC. It translates to CASSLVASGTYEQYF.

This clone was picked up one time. The chain uses TRBV15 and TRBJ1-5; tentative D call: TRBD1 (5 bases). Germline values: CDR1 LNHNV, CDR2 YYDKDF (reference sequence). Trimming left V 0 bases short and J 4 bases short, with 13 bases between. The length of the CDR3 is 16 residues. The CDR3 DNA reads TGTGCCACCAGCAGAGATAAAGGGAGGGGAAATCAGCCCCAGCATTTT. Protein sequence: CATSRDKGRGNQPQHF. Full variable domain (rest looked up from reference TRBV15 and TRBJ1-5): DAMVIQNPRYQVTQFGKPVTLSCSQTLNHNVMYWYQQKSSQAPKLLFHYYDKDFNNEADTPDNFQSRRPNTSFCFLDIRSPGLGDTAMYLCATSRDKGRGNQPQHFGDGTRLSIL.

The chain recombines TRBV4-1 with TRBJ1-4; the D gene is possibly TRBD1 (6 bases). The CDR3 has 15 residues. Germline CDR1 reads MGHRA; CDR2 reads YSYEKL. The V end lost 0 bases, the J end lost 7 bases, and 12 bases lay between the germline ends. The chain's CDR3 is CASSQEGRGFEKLFF. The CDR3 DNA reads as TGCGCCAGCAGCCAAGAGGGCAGGGGATTTGAAAAACTGTTTTTT.

The chain combines TRBV6-2 or TRBV6-3 with TRBJ2-3; 8 nucleotides match TRBD2. From germline, CDR1 is MNHEY and CDR2 SVGEGT. Trimming at V came to 2 bases and at J to 5 bases, leaving 6 bases not matched to a gene. The CDR3 runs to 15 residues. The CDR3 nucleotides read TGTGCCAGCAGTTACAAGCGGGAGTGGGGAGATACGCAGTATTTT. As protein: CASSYKREWGDTQYF.

The genes are TRBV28 and TRBJ1-2, with TRBD1 as a possible D gene (5 bases). The CDR3 length is 15 residues. The V gene lost 3 bases and the J gene lost 10 bases, with 21 bases spanning the gap. Germline assignment: CDR1 MDHEN and CDR2 SYDVKM. This chain's CDR3 is CASSFNSPRGRSYTF. CDR3 coding DNA: TGTGCCAGCAGTTTCAACTCCCCTAGGGGCAGGTCCTACACCTTC.

The gene calls are TRBV28 and TRBJ1-1; unclear D gene. Germline CDR1 is MDHEN and CDR2 is SYDVKM. The V end was cut by 8 bases, the J end by 5 bases, with 12 bases between. The CDR3 extends over 12 amino acids. The CDR3 is CASRQAGTEAFF. The DNA for the CDR3 is TGTGCCAGCCGGCAGGCTGGGACTGAAGCTTTCTTT.

The chain is built from TRBV18 and TRBJ2-7, with D perhaps TRBD1 (6 bases). Trimming left V 1 base short and J 4 bases short, with 17 bases between. The CDR3 loop spans 16 amino acids. The germline V gene encodes CDR1 KGHSH and CDR2 LQKENI. The CDR3 protein is CASSPLYGTRAYEQYF. The CDR3 coding sequence is TGTGCCAGCTCACCACTCTACGGGACACGGGCTTACGAGCAGTACTTC.

V usage is TRBV19 and J usage is TRBJ1-2; no reliable D call. Germline V gene sequence: CDR1 LNHDA, CDR2 SQIVND (reference sequence). V was clipped by 4 bases and J by 1 base, with 4 bases between them. This CDR3 is built from 12 residues. CDR3 sequence (DNA): TGTGCCAGTAGTACACTTAACTATGGCTACACCTTC. Its translation: CASSTLNYGYTF.

This clone has just one count. This rearrangement joins TRBV10-3 to TRBJ2-1, with D possibly being TRBD2 (5 bases). CDR3 size: 13 residues. Deletions cut 0 bases from V and 10 bases from J, with 10 bases between. Germline V gene data show CDR1 as ENHRY and CDR2 as SYGVKD. CDR3 amino acids: CAISESSGTEQFF. The DNA for the CDR3 is TGTGCCATCAGTGAGTCTTCGGGAACAGAGCAGTTCTTC.